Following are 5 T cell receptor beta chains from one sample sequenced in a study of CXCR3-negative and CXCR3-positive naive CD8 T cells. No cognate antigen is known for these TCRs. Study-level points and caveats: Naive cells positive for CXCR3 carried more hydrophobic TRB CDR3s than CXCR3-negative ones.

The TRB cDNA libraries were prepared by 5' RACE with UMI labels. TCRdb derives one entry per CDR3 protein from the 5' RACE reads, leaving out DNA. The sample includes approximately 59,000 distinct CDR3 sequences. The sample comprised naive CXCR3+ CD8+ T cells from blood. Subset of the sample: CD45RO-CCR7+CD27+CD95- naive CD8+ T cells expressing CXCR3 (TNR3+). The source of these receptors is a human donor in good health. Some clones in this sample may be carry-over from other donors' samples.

The CDR3 protein is CASSPDSNYGYTF. The chain uses TRBV18 and TRBJ1-2; TCRdb gives TRBD1 as the D gene, but with no DNA this cannot be confirmed. The germline CDR1 and CDR2 sequences are KGHSH and LQKENI. This CDR3 has 13 amino acids.

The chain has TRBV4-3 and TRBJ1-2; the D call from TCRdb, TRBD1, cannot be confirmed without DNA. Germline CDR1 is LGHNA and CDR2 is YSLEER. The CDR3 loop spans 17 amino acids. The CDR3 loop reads CASSQDRMARGPYGYTF.

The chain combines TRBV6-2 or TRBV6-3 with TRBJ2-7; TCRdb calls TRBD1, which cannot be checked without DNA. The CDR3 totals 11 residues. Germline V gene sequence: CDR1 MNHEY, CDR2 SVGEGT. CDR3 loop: CASSPLSEQYF.

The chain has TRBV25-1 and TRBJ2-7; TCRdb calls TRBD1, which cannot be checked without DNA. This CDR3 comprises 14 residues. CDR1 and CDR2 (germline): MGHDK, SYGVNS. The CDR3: CATSLGTVPYEQYF.

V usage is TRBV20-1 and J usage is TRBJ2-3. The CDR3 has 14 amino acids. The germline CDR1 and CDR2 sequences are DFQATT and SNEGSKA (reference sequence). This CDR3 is CSAKGGTSTDTQYF.